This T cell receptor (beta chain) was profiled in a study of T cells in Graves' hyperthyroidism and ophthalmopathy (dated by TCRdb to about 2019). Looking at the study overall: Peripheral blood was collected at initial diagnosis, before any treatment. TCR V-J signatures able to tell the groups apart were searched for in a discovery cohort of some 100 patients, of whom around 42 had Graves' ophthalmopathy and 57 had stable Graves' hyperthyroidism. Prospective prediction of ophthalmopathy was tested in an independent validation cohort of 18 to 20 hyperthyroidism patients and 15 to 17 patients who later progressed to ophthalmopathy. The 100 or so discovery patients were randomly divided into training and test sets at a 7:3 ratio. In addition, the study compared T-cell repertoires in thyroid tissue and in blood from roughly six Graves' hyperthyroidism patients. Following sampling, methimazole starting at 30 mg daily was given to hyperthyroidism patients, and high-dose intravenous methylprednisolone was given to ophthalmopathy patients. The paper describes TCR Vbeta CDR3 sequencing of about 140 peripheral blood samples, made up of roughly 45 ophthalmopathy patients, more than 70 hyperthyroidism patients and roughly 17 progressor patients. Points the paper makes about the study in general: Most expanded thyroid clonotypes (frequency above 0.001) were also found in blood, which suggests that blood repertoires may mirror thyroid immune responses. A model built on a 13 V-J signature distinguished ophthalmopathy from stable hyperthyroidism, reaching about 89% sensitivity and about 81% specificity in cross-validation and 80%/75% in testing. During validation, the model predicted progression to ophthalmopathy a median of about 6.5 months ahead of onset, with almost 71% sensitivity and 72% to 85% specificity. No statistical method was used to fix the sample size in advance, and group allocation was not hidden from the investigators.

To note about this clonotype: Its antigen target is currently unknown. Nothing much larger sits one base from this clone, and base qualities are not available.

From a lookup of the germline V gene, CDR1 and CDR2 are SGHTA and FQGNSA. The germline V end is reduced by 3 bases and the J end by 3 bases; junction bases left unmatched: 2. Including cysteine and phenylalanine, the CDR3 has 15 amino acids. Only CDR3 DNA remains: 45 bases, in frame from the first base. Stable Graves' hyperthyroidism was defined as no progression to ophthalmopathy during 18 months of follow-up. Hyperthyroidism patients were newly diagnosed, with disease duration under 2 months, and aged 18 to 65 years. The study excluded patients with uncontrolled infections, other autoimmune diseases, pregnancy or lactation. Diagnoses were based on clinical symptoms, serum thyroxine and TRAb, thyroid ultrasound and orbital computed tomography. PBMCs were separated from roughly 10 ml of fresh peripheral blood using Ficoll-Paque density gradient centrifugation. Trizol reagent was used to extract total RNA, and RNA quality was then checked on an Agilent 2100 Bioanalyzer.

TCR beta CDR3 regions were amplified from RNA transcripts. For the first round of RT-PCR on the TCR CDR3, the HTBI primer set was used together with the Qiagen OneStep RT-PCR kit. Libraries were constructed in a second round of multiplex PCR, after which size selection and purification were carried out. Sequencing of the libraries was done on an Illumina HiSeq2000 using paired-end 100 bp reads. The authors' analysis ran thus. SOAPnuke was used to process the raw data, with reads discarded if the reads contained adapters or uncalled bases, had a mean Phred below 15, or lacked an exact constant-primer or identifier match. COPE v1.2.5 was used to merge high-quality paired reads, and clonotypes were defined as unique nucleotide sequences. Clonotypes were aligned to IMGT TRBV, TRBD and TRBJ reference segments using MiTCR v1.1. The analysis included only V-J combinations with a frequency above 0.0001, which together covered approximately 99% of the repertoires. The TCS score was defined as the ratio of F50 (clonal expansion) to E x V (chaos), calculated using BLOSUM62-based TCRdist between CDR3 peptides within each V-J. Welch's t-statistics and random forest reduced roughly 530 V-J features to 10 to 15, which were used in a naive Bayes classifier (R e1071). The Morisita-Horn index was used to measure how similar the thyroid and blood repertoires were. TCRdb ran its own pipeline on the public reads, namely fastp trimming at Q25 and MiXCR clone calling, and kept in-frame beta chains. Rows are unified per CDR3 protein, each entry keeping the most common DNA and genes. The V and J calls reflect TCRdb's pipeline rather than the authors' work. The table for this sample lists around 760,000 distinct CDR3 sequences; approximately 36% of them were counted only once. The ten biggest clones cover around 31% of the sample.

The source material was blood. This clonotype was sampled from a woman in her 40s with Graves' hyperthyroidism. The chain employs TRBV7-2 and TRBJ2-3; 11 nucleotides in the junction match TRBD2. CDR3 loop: CASSLTSGITDTQYF. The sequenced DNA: TGTGCCAGCAGCTTGACTAGCGGGATTACAGATACGCAGTATTTT.